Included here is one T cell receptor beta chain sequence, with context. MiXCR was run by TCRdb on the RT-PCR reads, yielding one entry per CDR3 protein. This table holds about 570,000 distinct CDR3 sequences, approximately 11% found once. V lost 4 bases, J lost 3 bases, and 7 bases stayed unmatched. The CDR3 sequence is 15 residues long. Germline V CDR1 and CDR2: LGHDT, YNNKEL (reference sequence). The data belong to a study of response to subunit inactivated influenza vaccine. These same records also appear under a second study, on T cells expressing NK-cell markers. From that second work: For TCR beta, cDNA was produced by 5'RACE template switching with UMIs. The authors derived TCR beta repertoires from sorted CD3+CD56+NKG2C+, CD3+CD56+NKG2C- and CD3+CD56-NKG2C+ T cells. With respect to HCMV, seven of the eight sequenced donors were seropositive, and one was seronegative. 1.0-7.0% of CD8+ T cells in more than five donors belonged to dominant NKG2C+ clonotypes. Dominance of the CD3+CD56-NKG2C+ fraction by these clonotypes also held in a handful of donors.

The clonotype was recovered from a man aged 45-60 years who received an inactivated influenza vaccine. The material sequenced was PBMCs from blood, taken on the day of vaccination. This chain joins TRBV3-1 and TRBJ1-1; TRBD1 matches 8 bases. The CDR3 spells CASSPGQGPYTEAFF. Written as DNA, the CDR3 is TGTGCCAGCAGCCCCGGACAGGGCCCGTACACTGAAGCTTTCTTT.